This TCR beta chain was captured in a study of CD8+ T cells in alopecia areata. This clone has only a few counts. Germline and genes: mouse. The CDR3 extends 4 residues past the end of the read, so its final part is completed from the germline J gene. A sort of pooled cutaneous lymph node cells used CD4, CD8alpha, NKG2D, NKG2ACE and other stains. Germline CDR1 NNHDY, CDR2 SYVADS. The CDR3 consists of 15 residues. The V gene end was trimmed by 4 bases and the J gene end by 1 base; junction bases not matched to a gene: 6. Following RNA extraction, reverse transcription yielded cDNA that acted as the sequencing template. The method was immunoSEQ multiplex PCR; TCRdb's version includes in-frame clones alone and lacks a portion of them. This sample has 200,000 to 300,000 clones, each found more than once.

Sequences were obtained from CD4+ T cells sorted from a lymph node. V is TRBV13-3 and J is TRBJ2-4; TRBD1 aligns across 7 bases. This TCR came from a C3H/HeJ mouse with alopecia areata. These mice share the MHC haplotype H2-k. The CDR3 loop is CASSPQGRGQNTLYF. CDR3 DNA (partial): TGTGCCAGCAGTCCACAGGGGAGGGGTCAAAAC.